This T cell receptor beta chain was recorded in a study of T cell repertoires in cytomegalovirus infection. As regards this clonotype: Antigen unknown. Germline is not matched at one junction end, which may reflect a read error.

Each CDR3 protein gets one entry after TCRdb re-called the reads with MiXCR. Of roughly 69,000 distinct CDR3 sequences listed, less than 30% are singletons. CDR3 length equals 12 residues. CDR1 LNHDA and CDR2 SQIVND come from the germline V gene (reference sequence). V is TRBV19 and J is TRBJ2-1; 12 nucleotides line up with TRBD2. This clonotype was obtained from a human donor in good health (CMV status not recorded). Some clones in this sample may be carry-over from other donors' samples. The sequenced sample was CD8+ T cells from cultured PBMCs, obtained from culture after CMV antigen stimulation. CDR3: CASSVGTSGPTF. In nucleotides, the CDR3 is TGTGCCAGTAGTGTAGGGACTAGCGGGCCTACTTTC.